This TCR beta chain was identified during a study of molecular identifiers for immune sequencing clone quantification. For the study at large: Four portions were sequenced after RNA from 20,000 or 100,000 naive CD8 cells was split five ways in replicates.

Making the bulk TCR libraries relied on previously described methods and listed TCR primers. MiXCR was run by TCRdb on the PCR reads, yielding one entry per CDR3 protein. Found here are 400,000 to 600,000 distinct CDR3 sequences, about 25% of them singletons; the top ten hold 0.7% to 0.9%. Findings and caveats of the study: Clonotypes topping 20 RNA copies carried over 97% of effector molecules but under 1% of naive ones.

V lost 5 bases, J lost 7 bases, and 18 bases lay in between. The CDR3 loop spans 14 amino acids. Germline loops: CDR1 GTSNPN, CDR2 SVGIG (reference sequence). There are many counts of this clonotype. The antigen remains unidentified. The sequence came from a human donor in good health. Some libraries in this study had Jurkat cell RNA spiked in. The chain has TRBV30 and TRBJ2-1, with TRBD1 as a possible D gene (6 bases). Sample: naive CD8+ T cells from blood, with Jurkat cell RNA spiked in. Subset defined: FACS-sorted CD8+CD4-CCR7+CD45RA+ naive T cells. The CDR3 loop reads CAWDTGFGRNEQFF. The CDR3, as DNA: TGTGCCTGGGACACAGGGTTTGGTAGGAATGAGCAGTTCTTC.